Each of the 10 T cell receptor beta chains below was sequenced from the same sample in a study of T cells in Graves' hyperthyroidism and ophthalmopathy. Using RNA transcripts as the source, TCR beta CDR3 regions were amplified. TCR CDR3 regions were first amplified by RT-PCR with HTBI primers. TCRdb recomputed calls from the multiplex PCR reads with MiXCR, one row per CDR3 protein. The top ten hold roughly 49% of the sample, which has over 150,000 distinct CDR3 sequences, about a sixth seen once. The sequenced sample consisted of blood. These receptors were collected from a woman between 45 and 65 years old with Graves' hyperthyroidism.

This clonotype was seen a few times. The rearrangement joins TRBV5-1 to TRBJ1-3, with 8 bases that match TRBD1. Germline trimming cut 0 bases from V and 7 bases from J; bases unmatched to any gene: 3. CDR3 size: 14 residues. Germline V gene sequence: CDR1 SGHRS, CDR2 YFSETQ. CDR3 in amino acids: CASSLDRGLNTIYF. The CDR3, as DNA: TGCGCCAGCAGCTTGGACAGGGGGTTGAACACCATATATTTT.

There are many counts of this clonotype. The chain couples TRBV5-1 to TRBJ1-1; D is undetermined. The germline V gene encodes CDR1 SGHRS and CDR2 YFSETQ. The length of the CDR3 is 16 residues. V was cut by 0 bases and J by 0 bases, with 12 bases left in between. This CDR3 reads CASSLGPWSVNTEAFF. CDR3 DNA sequence: TGCGCCAGCAGCTTGGGTCCGTGGTCCGTGAACACTGAAGCTTTCTTT. The variable domain in full, with the rest retrieved from reference TRBV5-1 and TRBJ1-1, is KAGVTQTPRYLIKTRGQQVTLSCSPISGHRSVSWYQQTPGQGLQFLFEYFSETQRNKGNFPGRFSGRQFSNSRSEMNVSTLELGDSALYLCASSLGPWSVNTEAFFGQGTRLTVV.

This clonotype was detected a few times. The chain uses TRBV5-5 and TRBJ1-5; D uncertain. Germline V gene sequence: CDR1 SGHKS, CDR2 YYEKEE (reference sequence). The CDR3 length is 13 residues. The germline V and J ends were trimmed by 6 bases and 4 bases, with 11 bases remaining between them. The CDR3 DNA follows: TGTGCCAGCACAGAAAATCAGAATCAGCCCCAGCATTTT. It yields the protein CASTENQNQPQHF.

This clonotype was detected many times. The chain employs TRBV7-8 and TRBJ2-7; 9 bases match TRBD2. V was clipped by 5 bases and J by 5 bases; unmatched bases: 10. This CDR3 region has 15 residues. Germline V gene sequence: CDR1 SGHVS, CDR2 FQNEAQ. The CDR3 DNA sequence: TGTGCCAGCAGCACGATAGCGGGAGCTGTCGACGAGCAGTACTTC. Protein sequence: CASSTIAGAVDEQYF.

The sample holds many counts of this clonotype. V usage is TRBV6-1 and J usage is TRBJ2-7; D gene ambiguous. The CDR3 runs 15 residues. Trimming removed 7 bases from V and 2 bases from J, with 18 bases in between. Per germline, CDR1 MNHNS and CDR2 SASEGT. This CDR3 is CASTPLTSRTYEQYF. The CDR3 DNA reads as TGTGCCAGCACCCCCCTTACCTCACGAACCTACGAGCAGTACTTC.

This clonotype was counted between two and nine times. This chain links TRBV7-9 with TRBJ2-5; perhaps TRBD1 as D (5 bases). Germline lookup yields CDR1 SEHNR and CDR2 FQNEAQ (reference sequence). This CDR3 has 14 amino acids. V gave up 5 bases and J gave up 2 bases, with 12 bases separating them. CDR3 loop: CASSPNQGQETQYF. CDR3 sequence (DNA): TGTGCCAGCAGCCCTAACCAGGGACAAGAGACCCAGTACTTC.

This clonotype was recorded many times. The rearrangement links TRBV2 to TRBJ2-7, with 9 bases identical to TRBD1. Germline V gives CDR1 SNHLY, CDR2 FYNNEI. The CDR3 is made up of 13 amino acids. Germline trimming cut 7 bases from V and 4 bases from J; bases unmatched to any gene: 5. The CDR3 sequence: CASTTGQGYEQYF. The DNA for the CDR3 is TGTGCCAGCACCACGGGACAGGGATACGAGCAGTACTTC.

The chain joins TRBV14 to TRBJ2-4, with 10 bases lining up with TRBD1. V was pared by 0 bases and J by 3 bases, with 2 bases of the junction left unmatched. This CDR3 comprises 16 residues. Per the germline V gene, CDR1 is SGHDN and CDR2 is FVKESK. The CDR3 nucleotides read TGTGCCAGCAGCCAAGAAGGACAGGGGGTCAAAAACATTCAGTACTTC. This sequence encodes CASSQEGQGVKNIQYF.

The chain couples TRBV29-1 to TRBJ2-7; D remains ambiguous. Between the trimmed V and J ends, which lost 6 bases and 5 bases, there was a span of 14 bases. Per the germline V gene, CDR1 is SQVTM and CDR2 is ANQGSEA. The CDR3 runs to 12 residues. The CDR3, as DNA: TGCAGCGTATGCGTCCGGCCCAACGAGCAGTACTTC. As protein: CSVCVRPNEQYF.

The table lists this clonotype with many counts. The chain employs TRBV20-1 and TRBJ2-3, with 7 bases identical to TRBD2. The CDR3 contains 16 residues. V was clipped by 0 bases and J by 1 base; unmatched bases: 7. The germline gives CDR1 DFQATT, CDR2 SNEGSKA (reference sequence). In nucleotides, the CDR3 is TGCAGTGCTAGAGATTTCCCTAGCGGAGGCACAGATACGCAGTATTTT. This codes for CSARDFPSGGTDTQYF.